Described below is a single T cell receptor beta chain sequence and its context. These data come from a study of shared clonotypes between healthy human individuals. Profiled with immunoSEQ multiplex PCR; TCRdb holds only in-frame clones, not every one. This table has about 590,000 clones, over 95% appearing once. Naive CD8 cells comprised CD45RO-negative, CCR7-positively selected cells, excluding terminally differentiated effector memory CD45RA+ cells. Germline CDR1 SGHNT, CDR2 YYREEE (reference sequence). Trimming pared 3 bases from V and 3 bases from J, leaving 15 bases between. This CDR3 comprises 16 residues.

The sequenced material came from naive CD8+ T cells sorted from blood. The clonotype originates from a woman aged 25 to 39 in good health. The rearrangement joins TRBV5-4 to TRBJ2-2; the D gene is possibly TRBD2 (5 bases). The CDR3 DNA reads as TGTGCCAGCAGCTCATGGGCTGAGCGGTACACCGGGGAGCTGTTTTTT. Its protein product is CASSSWAERYTGELFF.